This T cell receptor beta chain derives from a study of OX40 agonist ivuxolimab in advanced cancers. Prior autoimmune disease or systemic immunosuppression barred patients. Sampling times: baseline, cycle 4 day 1, cycle 7 day 1. Generated by immunoSEQ multiplex PCR, the TCRdb table keeps only in-frame clones and is missing some. The sample includes tens of thousands of clones, 80% to 95% of them seen just once. Overall study findings and caveats: The mean number of expanded clones was higher in CD8+ T cells than in CD4+.

Losses at the gene ends were 4 bases for V and 4 bases for J; bases not matched to a gene: 6. CDR1 and CDR2 from the germline V gene are SNHLY and FYNNEI. This CDR3 is 16 amino acids long. As regards this clone: Its specificity is not known.

V gene TRBV2 combines with J gene TRBJ2-1; 11 nucleotides agree with TRBD2. This receptor was identified in an adult with an advanced solid tumor such as melanoma, head and neck, liver or kidney cancer. The sample in question was CD4+ or CD8+ T cells sorted from blood, obtained in a trial of the OX40 agonist ivuxolimab. The CDR3 protein is CASSGPGLAAYNEQFF. CDR3 nucleotides: TGTGCCAGCAGTGGGCCGGGACTAGCGGCTTACAATGAGCAGTTCTTC.